The rows below give T cell receptor beta chains drawn from one sample of a study of CD8 T cells in Susac syndrome. Each CDR3 protein gets one entry after TCRdb re-called the immunoSEQ multiplex PCR reads with MiXCR. The sample holds 140,000 to 150,000 distinct CDR3 sequences, approximately 94% seen once. Specimen: CD4+ T cells from PBMCs. The source of these receptors is a human donor with Susac syndrome. The CDR3 runs from the conserved cysteine through the conserved F or W. Fields, in order: D gene, clone size, J gene, V gene, CDR3 DNA, CDR3 protein. A D gene is named only where the DNA matches it firmly. The size entry is marked missing in some rows and otherwise reads once, few, many or a size class.

>TRBD2|.|TRBJ2-7|TRBV6-1
TGTGCCAGCAGTCAGGCCGGGACTAGCGGGGACCACTACGAGCAGTACTTC
CASSQAGTSGDHYEQYF
>.|.|TRBJ1-1|TRBV11-2
TGTGCCAGCAGCCCCTTTGAAGTGGCAGGGGCTTTCTTT
CASSPFEVAGAFF
>.|once|TRBJ1-2|TRBV2
TGTGCCAGCAGGTGGTCCAGTGATTATGGCTACACCTTC
CASRWSSDYGYTF
>.|once|TRBJ2-5|TRBV29-1
TGCAGCGTTGGCTACAGGGAAGAGACCCAGTACTTC
CSVGYREETQYF
>TRBD2|once|TRBJ2-1|TRBV27
TGTGCCAGCGGGACTAGCGAATACAATGAGCAGTTCTTC
CASGTSEYNEQFF
>TRBD1|.|TRBJ2-7|TRBV20-1
TGCAGTGCTAGAGCCCTGACAGGGTTTCCCTACGAGCAGTACTTC
CSARALTGFPYEQYF
>.|.|TRBJ2-1|TRBV5-6
TGTGCCAGCAGCTGGGGACTCAATGAGCAGTTCTTC
CASSWGLNEQFF
>TRBD2|.|TRBJ2-7|TRBV29-1
TGCAGCGTGCGCCCTACTAGCGGGACTTACGAGCAGTACTTC
CSVRPTSGTYEQYF
>.|.|TRBJ1-1|TRBV29-1
TGCAGCGTTGTTACCTTCCAGGGAGCGAACACTGAAGCTTTCTTT
CSVVTFQGANTEAFF
>.|few|TRBJ2-1|TRBV18
TGTGCCAGCTCCCTAACAGGGTACTACAATGAGCAGTTCTTC
CASSLTGYYNEQFF
>.|.|TRBJ2-5|TRBV29-1
TGCAGCCCCCCGACCCGGCCGACCCAGTACTTC
CSPPTRPTQYF
>TRBD1|.|TRBJ1-2|TRBV4-1
TGCGCCAGCAGCCAGGCCGGGGAGACAGGGAAGACTAACTATGGCTACACCTTC
CASSQAGETGKTNYGYTF
>.|.|TRBJ2-7|TRBV19
TGTGCCAGTAGTGGGAGGACAGGTAATTACGAGCAGTACTTC
CASSGRTGNYEQYF
>.|.|TRBJ2-2|TRBV20-1
TGCAGTGCTCCACAGTCTGCCGGGGAGCTGTTTTTT
CSAPQSAGELFF
>.|.|TRBJ1-1|TRBV5-1
TGCGCCAGCAGCCTGGCCTATCCTGGCACTGAAGCTTTCTTT
CASSLAYPGTEAFF
>.|.|TRBJ2-6|TRBV6-4
TGTGCCAGCAGGCCTCAGGGATCTGGGGCCAACGTCCTGACTTTC
CASRPQGSGANVLTF
>.|.|TRBJ2-5|TRBV12-3/TRBV12-4
TGTGCCAGCAGCCGCGATACAGGAGTCCAAGAGACCCAGTACTTC
CASSRDTGVQETQYF